The rows below give T cell receptor beta chains drawn from one sample of a study of cytomegalovirus exposure and HLA in healthy donors. TCRdb's copy holds only in-frame clones and misses some; the assay was immunoSEQ multiplex PCR. The sample contains about 360,000 clones, approximately 90% of which appear only once. The sequencing input was PBMCs. These receptors originate from a woman between 18 and 29 years old in good health and CMV-seronegative. The CDR3 runs from the conserved cysteine through the conserved F or W. The order of the fields is J gene, CDR3 length, clone size, D gene, V gene, CDR3 DNA, CDR3 protein. The D gene is left open where the match is weak. Size is omitted from some rows. Given values are once, few, many or a class for expanded clones.

TRBJ2-5	14	-	TRBD2	TRBV15	TGTGCCACCAGCTCAGCGGGGAATGGAGAGACCCAGTACTTC	CATSSAGNGETQYF
TRBJ1-6	13	-	-	TRBV7-7	TGTGCCAGCAGCTTTAGGGAGAATTCACCCCTCCACTTT	CASSFRENSPLHF
TRBJ2-3	15	-	TRBD2	TRBV5-1	TGCGCCAGCAGCCCACTAGCGGTATCGGGAGATACGCAGTATTTT	CASSPLAVSGDTQYF
TRBJ2-3	16	-	-	TRBV4-1	TGCGCCAGCAGCCAAGAGATAGACAGCAGCACAGATACGCAGTATTTT	CASSQEIDSSTDTQYF
TRBJ2-7	14	-	-	TRBV7-8	TGTGCCAGCAGCTTAACGTCCGGCTCCTACGAGCAGTACTTC	CASSLTSGSYEQYF
TRBJ2-7	14	-	TRBD1	TRBV4-1	TGCGCCAGCAGCTACCGACAGGGCTCCTACGAGCAGTACTTC	CASSYRQGSYEQYF
TRBJ2-6	18	-	-	TRBV6-1	TGTGCCAGCAGTGGCCCCTACAGCCCCCAATCTGGGGCCAACGTCCTGACTTTC	CASSGPYSPQSGANVLTF
TRBJ2-7	15	-	TRBD2	TRBV6-5	TGTGCCAGCAGTTACGGGCGGGAGGTCTCCTACGAGCAGTACTTC	CASSYGREVSYEQYF
TRBJ1-5	17	-	-	TRBV28	TGTGCCAGCAGTTTAACCCTGGTTAAGGGAGGCAATCAGCCCCAGCATTTT	CASSLTLVKGGNQPQHF
TRBJ2-2	14	-	-	TRBV30	TGTGCCTGGAGTGTGGGGCTAGCGACCGGGGAGCTGTTTTTT	CAWSVGLATGELFF
TRBJ2-7	14	-	TRBD2	TRBV27	TGTGCCAGCAAGGACCCGACTAGCGATTACGAGCAGTACTTC	CASKDPTSDYEQYF
TRBJ2-7	12	-	-	TRBV10-2	TGCGCCAGCAGCGGGAGCGCAGACGAGCAGTACTTC	CASSGSADEQYF
TRBJ1-2	13	-	-	TRBV5-1	TGCGCCAGCAGATCCTGGGGGCTCTATGGCTACACCTTC	CASRSWGLYGYTF
TRBJ1-1	13	-	-	TRBV2	TGTGCCAGCAGTGACAGGCTGAACACTGAAGCTTTCTTT	CASSDRLNTEAFF
TRBJ2-7	10	few	-	TRBV20-1	TGCAGTGCTCCTGCGGGGGAGCAGTACTTC	CSAPAGEQYF
TRBJ2-3	15	-	TRBD2	TRBV6-6	TGTGCCAGCAGGGGGACTAGCGGGAGAACAGATACGCAGTATTTT	CASRGTSGRTDTQYF
TRBJ2-5	13	-	-	TRBV7-9	TGTGCCAGCAGCCAGGACTACCCCGAGACCCAGTACTTC	CASSQDYPETQYF
TRBJ2-1	15	-	TRBD2	TRBV5-1	TGCGCCAGCAGCTTTCTTGCGGGAGGTCCGAATGAGCAGTTCTTC	CASSFLAGGPNEQFF
TRBJ2-7	12	-	-	TRBV6-1	TGTGCCAGCAGTGCGACATCCTACGAGCAGTACTTC	CASSATSYEQYF
TRBJ1-4	15	-	TRBD1	TRBV6-5	TGTGCCAGCAGTCCCCTGGGACAGGGTGGGGAAAAACTGTTTTTT	CASSPLGQGGEKLFF
TRBJ1-1	16	once	TRBD1	TRBV13	TGTGCCAGCAGCTTTAGGGACAGGGGGCGCCGGACTGAAGCTTTCTTT	CASSFRDRGRRTEAFF
TRBJ2-3	13	-	-	TRBV19	TGTGCCAGTAGTATGCTATTAACAGATACGCAGTATTTT	CASSMLLTDTQYF
TRBJ1-3	16	-	TRBD1	TRBV6-1	TGTGCCAGCAGGGAAGGGGGGACAGGGTCTGGAAACACCATATATTTT	CASREGGTGSGNTIYF
TRBJ2-5	16	once	TRBD2	TRBV2	TGTGCCAGCAGTCCTTCTACGGGGGGGCCAGGAGAGACCCAGTACTTC	CASSPSTGGPGETQYF
TRBJ2-7	16	-	-	TRBV19	TGTGCCAGTAGTACGGTGGCCAGGGCCTCCTCCTACGAGCAGTACTTC	CASSTVARASSYEQYF
TRBJ2-7	12	-	TRBD2	TRBV14	TGTGCCAGCTCTCGCGGGAGGGATGAGCAGTACTTC	CASSRGRDEQYF
TRBJ2-1	15	-	-	TRBV4-1	TGCGCCAGCAGCCAAGGGGGGGGCCCGTACAATGAGCAGTTCTTC	CASSQGGGPYNEQFF
TRBJ1-3	16	-	TRBD1	TRBV9	TGTGCCAGCAGCGACTGGACAGGGATCTCTGGAAACACCATATATTTT	CASSDWTGISGNTIYF
TRBJ1-5	16	-	-	TRBV11-2	TGTGCCAGCAACTCACCATCGGACTATAGCAATCAGCCCCAGCATTTT	CASNSPSDYSNQPQHF